The clone carrying this T cell receptor (beta chain) occurred many times. This record belongs to a study of T cells in Graves' hyperthyroidism and ophthalmopathy. Germline V CDR1 and CDR2: SEHNR, FQNEAQ (reference sequence). The trim removed 3 bases at V and 5 bases at J, leaving 7 bases unmatched. CDR3 length equals 16 residues. Amplified TCR beta CDR3 regions came from RNA transcripts. HTBI primers were employed in a first-round RT-PCR of the TCR CDR3. A single record per CDR3 protein comes from TCRdb applying MiXCR to the multiplex PCR reads. Of approximately 490,000 distinct CDR3 sequences in the sample, about 20% are singletons; the top ten hold around 50%.

The chain is built from TRBV7-9 and TRBJ2-1; the match to TRBD2 covers 10 bases. Sequencing was carried out using blood. This sequence was found in a woman in her seventies with Graves' ophthalmopathy. This CDR3 is CASSLSASGRNNEQFF. CDR3 DNA sequence: TGTGCCAGCAGCTTGTCGGCTAGCGGGAGAAACAATGAGCAGTTCTTC. Complete variable domain (other parts from reference TRBV7-9 and TRBJ2-1): DTGVSQNPRHKITKRGQNVTFRCDPISEHNRLYWYRQTLGQGPEFLTYFQNEAQLEKSRLLSDRFSAERPKGSFSTLEIQRTEQGDSAMYLCASSLSASGRNNEQFFGPGTRLTVL.